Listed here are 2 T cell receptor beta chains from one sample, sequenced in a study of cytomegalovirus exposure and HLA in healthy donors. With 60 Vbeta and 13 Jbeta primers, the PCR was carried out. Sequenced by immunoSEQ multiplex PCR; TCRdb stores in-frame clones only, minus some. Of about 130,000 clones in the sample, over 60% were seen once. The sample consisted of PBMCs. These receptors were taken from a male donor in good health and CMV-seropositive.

CDR3 protein: CASSLETGGNYEQYF. The CDR3 region has the DNA TGCGCCAGCAGCTTGGAGACAGGGGGCAACTACGAGCAGTACTTC. V is TRBV5-1 and J is TRBJ2-7, with 10 bases matching TRBD1. Trimming at V came to 0 bases and at J to 3 bases, leaving 3 bases not matched to a gene. This CDR3 spans 15 amino acids. CDR1 and CDR2 (germline): SGHRS, YFSETQ. Supplemented by reference TRBV5-1 and TRBJ2-7, the full variable domain reads KAGVTQTPRYLIKTRGQQVTLSCSPISGHRSVSWYQQTPGQGLQFLFEYFSETQRNKGNFPGRFSGRQFSNSRSEMNVSTLELGDSALYLCASSLETGGNYEQYFGPGTRLTVT.

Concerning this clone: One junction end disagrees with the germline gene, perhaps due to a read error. The chain's CDR3 is CASSIVSGANGLTF. CDR3 DNA sequence: TGTGCCAGCAGCATCGTCTCTGGGGCCAACGGCCTGACTTTC. The gene calls are TRBV2 and TRBJ2-6, with D possibly TRBD1 on 5 matching bases. The length of the CDR3 is 14 residues. Germline V lookup: CDR1 SNHLY, CDR2 FYNNEI.